The 27 T cell receptor beta chains presented below share a single source sample, sequenced in a study of blood T cell repertoires in COVID-19. Sequencing was performed with immunoSEQ multiplex PCR; in TCRdb, only in-frame clones are kept and a portion is missing. Of tens of thousands of clones listed, approximately 84% were seen once; the top ten hold around 9.6%. The material sequenced was peripheral blood. These receptors were collected from an elderly man with COVID-19, enrolled during active disease.

The chain is built from TRBV5-1 and TRBJ2-2, with 8 bases fitting TRBD1. The germline V gene encodes CDR1 SGHRS and CDR2 YFSETQ. There are 17 residues in the CDR3. V lost 4 bases to trimming and J lost 3 bases; unmatched junction nucleotides: 11. The CDR3 bases are TGCGCCAGCAGCCAGGGCCCGCTACAGGGGGACACCGGGGAGCTGTTTTTT. Amino acid sequence: CASSQGPLQGDTGELFF. The full variable domain, in which reference TRBV5-1 and TRBJ2-2 provide the parts outside the CDR3, is KAGVTQTPRYLIKTRGQQVTLSCSPISGHRSVSWYQQTPGQGLQFLFEYFSETQRNKGNFPGRFSGRQFSNSRSEMNVSTLELGDSALYLCASSQGPLQGDTGELFFGEGSRLTVL.

The chain is built from TRBV2 and TRBJ2-1, with a tentative D call TRBD2 (7 bases). CDR1 is SNHLY and CDR2 is FYNNEI in the germline V gene. V was shortened by 11 bases and J by 5 bases, with 13 bases between the two germline ends. This CDR3 comprises 12 residues. The DNA of the CDR3 is TGTGCCGGGGGGGCCTCGCACAATGAGCAGTTCTTC. Translation: CAGGASHNEQFF.

The chain combines TRBV3-1 (or the pseudogene TRBV3-2) with TRBJ2-5; 10 positions agree with TRBD1. Germline lookup yields CDR1 LGHDT and CDR2 YNNKEL (reference sequence). Trimming at V came to 3 bases and at J to 5 bases, leaving 3 bases not matched to a gene. This CDR3 has 14 residues. CDR3 protein: CASSQTGGLETQYF. CDR3 DNA sequence: TGTGCCAGCAGCCAGACAGGGGGCCTGGAGACCCAGTACTTC.

The chain has TRBV5-6 and TRBJ1-1; 9 nucleotides align to TRBD1. The junction had 10 bases not matched to a gene; V was cut back by 1 base and J by 3 bases. Germline values: CDR1 SGHDT, CDR2 YYEEEE. This CDR3 region has 17 residues. The CDR3 nucleotides read TGTGCCAGCAGCTTGACCAACAGGGGGCAGAGGGACACTGAAGCTTTCTTT. Translating it yields CASSLTNRGQRDTEAFF.

This chain uses TRBV7-3 with TRBJ2-5; TRBD2 aligns across 11 bases. The V gene end was trimmed by 2 bases and the J gene end by 4 bases; junction bases not matched to a gene: 6. CDR3 size: 16 residues. Germline values: CDR1 SGHTA, CDR2 FQGTGA. The CDR3 loop reads CASSLLIAGGRETQYF. DNA for the CDR3: TGTGCCAGCAGCTTATTAATAGCGGGGGGGCGAGAGACCCAGTACTTC.

J is TRBJ1-6 and V is TRBV6-2 or TRBV6-3, with D possibly being TRBD1 (5 bases). Germline V lookup: CDR1 MNHEY, CDR2 SVGEGT. This CDR3 is built from 15 residues. The V end lost 5 bases, the J end lost 9 bases, and 17 bases lay between the germline ends. The CDR3 coding sequence is TGTGCCAGCAGTCCGGACACCGGAGAAGTTTCACCCCTCCACTTT. Encoded protein: CASSPDTGEVSPLHF.

The chain joins TRBV19 to TRBJ2-1, with TRBD1 as a possible D gene (5 bases). The CDR3 runs to 13 residues. Trimming shortened V by 3 bases and J by 8 bases, and 11 bases separated the two germline ends. Germline V gives CDR1 LNHDA, CDR2 SQIVND (reference sequence). The DNA of the CDR3 is TGTGCCAGTAGTATTAGGGGTGCGGATGAGCAGTTCTTC. It codes for CASSIRGADEQFF.

This clone came up once. The chain's CDR3 is CATSEGSSGSGDTQYF. CDR3 DNA sequence: TGTGCCACCAGTGAAGGCTCTAGCGGGAGTGGAGATACGCAGTATTTT. The chain combines TRBV24-1 with TRBJ2-3, with 10 bases identical to TRBD2. The germline gives CDR1 KGHDR, CDR2 SFDVKD. This CDR3 region has 16 residues. V was pared by 4 bases and J by 5 bases, with 8 bases of the junction left unmatched.

The chain recombines TRBV6-5 with TRBJ2-3, with a weak D call TRBD1 (5 bases). Germline V CDR1 and CDR2: MNHEY, SVGAGI. The germline V and J ends were trimmed by 6 bases and 1 base, with 8 bases remaining between them. The CDR3 is 13 residues long. CDR3 amino acids: CASRDTGTDTQYF. DNA of the CDR3: TGTGCCAGCAGGGACACAGGCACAGATACGCAGTATTTT.

This chain links TRBV19 with TRBJ1-1, with 10 bases that match TRBD1. Trimming took 7 bases from V and 6 from J; bases not matched to a gene: 5. Per the germline V gene, CDR1 is LNHDA and CDR2 is SQIVND (reference sequence). The CDR3 loop spans 13 amino acids. DNA of the CDR3: TGTGCCAGTACGGGACAGGGGAAAGCTGAAGCTTTCTTT. Protein sequence: CASTGQGKAEAFF.

This chain links TRBV24-1 with TRBJ1-1; 9 bases are shared with TRBD1. The germline CDR1 and CDR2 sequences are KGHDR and SFDVKD. The CDR3 spans 16 residues. Unmatched junction bases numbered 12, after V lost 4 bases and J lost 7 bases. CDR3 in amino acids: CATSDSTGTGPHEAFF. CDR3 coding DNA: TGTGCCACCAGTGACTCAACCGGGACAGGGCCCCATGAAGCTTTCTTT.

The V and J genes are TRBV18 and TRBJ1-5; D gene ambiguous. The germline V gene encodes CDR1 KGHSH and CDR2 LQKENI. The V end was cut by 3 bases, the J end by 7 bases, with 10 bases between. This CDR3 region has 13 residues. The DNA for the CDR3 is TGTGCCAGCTCACCTGTAACGGGGCAGCCCCAGCATTTT. The encoded protein is CASSPVTGQPQHF.

V and J are TRBV10-3 and TRBJ2-1; the match to TRBD2 covers 9 bases. Germline lookup yields CDR1 ENHRY and CDR2 SYGVKD. J lost 4 bases, V lost 7 bases, and 5 bases had no gene match. This CDR3 has 14 amino acids. DNA for the CDR3: TGTGCCATCAAGGAACTAGCGGGTTACAATGAGCAGTTCTTC. This translates into CAIKELAGYNEQFF.

The V and J genes are TRBV10-3 and TRBJ2-5, with 15 bases identical to TRBD2. CDR1 and CDR2 (germline): ENHRY, SYGVKD. The CDR3 extends over 19 amino acids. V was pared by 7 bases and J by 0 bases, with 12 bases of the junction left unmatched. The DNA for the CDR3 is TGTGCCATCACGGCTCCGGGGACTAGCGGGGGGCCTTACCAAGAGACCCAGTACTTC. This encodes CAITAPGTSGGPYQETQYF.

The chain joins TRBV12-3 or TRBV12-4 to TRBJ2-2, with D possibly being TRBD2 (5 bases). This CDR3 contains 13 residues. V gave up 3 bases and J gave up 9 bases, with 11 bases separating them. The CDR3 nucleotides read TGTGCCAGCAGTTTTCAAACTAGTTGGGAGCTGTTTTTT. Translated: CASSFQTSWELFF.

The CDR3 DNA reads TGCGCCAGCAGCTCTGACAGGGGACACACTGAAGCTTTCTTT. This gives the protein CASSSDRGHTEAFF. This sequence joins TRBV5-1 and TRBJ1-1; 8 nucleotides agree with TRBD1. J lost 3 bases, V lost 3 bases, and 4 bases had no gene match. CDR1 and CDR2 from the germline V gene are SGHRS and YFSETQ. The CDR3 has 14 amino acids.

This clone has a single count. V is TRBV24-1 and J is TRBJ2-2, with a weak D call TRBD2 (7 bases). The V end lost 10 bases, the J end lost 6 bases, and 23 bases lay between the germline ends. This CDR3 region has 16 residues. Per germline, CDR1 KGHDR and CDR2 SFDVKD. This CDR3 reads CATQPTFTGRAGELFF. The CDR3 DNA reads TGTGCCACTCAACCCACTTTCACAGGGAGGGCCGGGGAGCTGTTTTTT.

The chain uses TRBV6-5 and TRBJ1-1; TRBD1 aligns across 8 bases. With V trimmed by 6 bases and J by 1 base, 7 bases remained unmatched. The CDR3 loop spans 15 amino acids. Germline V CDR1 and CDR2: MNHEY, SVGAGI. DNA of the CDR3: TGTGCCAGCAGCCGTGGACAGGGTTGGAACACTGAAGCTTTCTTT. Protein product: CASSRGQGWNTEAFF.

The gene calls are TRBV5-1 and TRBJ1-1, with TRBD1 matching 12 bases. Germline V CDR1 and CDR2: SGHRS, YFSETQ. This CDR3 has 17 amino acids. With 2 bases clipped from V and 5 bases from J, the junction kept 10 bases outside the gene matches. The CDR3 region has the DNA TGCGCCAGCAGCTTCACCGGGACAGGGGGCGGTGATACTGAAGCTTTCTTT. Its translation: CASSFTGTGGGDTEAFF.

A remark on this clone: One junction end does not reproduce the germline sequence, and a read error may be involved. The chain has TRBV19 and TRBJ2-5, with 7 bases identical to TRBD2. The CDR3 has 16 amino acids. Germline CDR1 reads LNHDA; CDR2 reads SQIVND (reference sequence). The CDR3 region is CASSLDLGGDEETQYF. CDR3 in DNA: TGTGCCAGTAGTTTAGACTTGGGAGGGGATGAAGAGACCCAGTACTTC.

The chain recombines TRBV6-2 or TRBV6-3 with TRBJ1-1; no clear D. Germline V gene lookup returns CDR1 MNHEY and CDR2 SVGEGT. This CDR3 has 12 amino acids. Trimming stripped 4 bases from V and 2 bases from J, with 5 bases between. For the CDR3, the DNA is TGTGCCAGCAGTTCCGTTAACACTGAAGCTTTCTTT. Its translation: CASSSVNTEAFF.

This clone was seen many times. The gene calls are TRBV24-1 and TRBJ1-2; 7 bases are a match to TRBD1. The ends lost 2 bases at V and 8 bases at J; junction bases unmatched: 10. Looked up from germline, CDR1 is KGHDR and CDR2 is SFDVKD. The length of the CDR3 is 15 residues. The CDR3 loop is CATSDSKTGAGGYTF. Here the CDR3 DNA reads TGTGCCACCAGTGATTCCAAAACAGGGGCAGGGGGCTACACCTTC.

Only one count was recorded for this clone. J is TRBJ1-1 and V is TRBV5-1; D gene ambiguous. The V and J ends lost 0 bases and 0 bases respectively, with 6 bases between them. The CDR3 covers 14 residues. Germline V gene sequence: CDR1 SGHRS, CDR2 YFSETQ. For the CDR3, the DNA is TGCGCCAGCAGCTTGGGAGTCATGAACACTGAAGCTTTCTTT. This translates into CASSLGVMNTEAFF. The full variable domain, rest sourced from reference TRBV5-1 and TRBJ1-1, is KAGVTQTPRYLIKTRGQQVTLSCSPISGHRSVSWYQQTPGQGLQFLFEYFSETQRNKGNFPGRFSGRQFSNSRSEMNVSTLELGDSALYLCASSLGVMNTEAFFGQGTRLTVV.

This clone was observed a handful of times. This sequence joins TRBV2 and TRBJ1-2; 7 positions agree with TRBD1. The CDR3 consists of 12 residues. Germline V gene data show CDR1 as SNHLY and CDR2 as FYNNEI. The J segment lost 2 bases and the V segment lost 11 bases, leaving 5 bases of the junction unmatched. DNA for the CDR3: TGTGCCTCCTCGGACAGGAACTATGGCTACACCTTC. Its translation is CASSDRNYGYTF. Combining the CDR3 with reference TRBV2 and TRBJ1-2 gives the whole variable domain EPEVTQTPSHQVTQMGQEVILRCVPISNHLYFYWYRQILGQKVEFLVSFYNNEISEKSEIFDDQFSVERPDGSNFTLKIRSTKLEDSAMYFCASSDRNYGYTFGSGTRLTVV.

The rearrangement uses TRBV6-6 and TRBJ1-5; TRBD1 agrees at 7 bases. The CDR3 loop spans 14 amino acids. The ends lost 6 bases at V and 6 bases at J; junction bases unmatched: 8. Germline V CDR1 and CDR2: MNHNY, SVGAGI (reference sequence). This CDR3 reads CASSLGQEGQPQHF. The DNA of the CDR3 is TGTGCCAGCAGCTTAGGACAGGAAGGTCAGCCCCAGCATTTT.

The chain uses TRBV27 and TRBJ2-1; 9 bases align to TRBD2. CDR1 and CDR2 (germline): MNHEY, SMNVEV (reference sequence). V trimming: 5 bases; J trimming: 0 bases; junction bases outside the gene matches: 5. The CDR3 covers 16 residues. The CDR3 region has the DNA TGTGCCAGCAGTATGTATAGCGGGAGCTCCTACAATGAGCAGTTCTTC. It encodes CASSMYSGSSYNEQFF.

The chain is built from TRBV19 and TRBJ1-2, with D tentatively TRBD1 (5 bases). The CDR3 is 14 residues long. The germline V and J ends were trimmed by 5 bases and 0 bases, with 10 bases remaining between them. Looked up from germline, CDR1 is LNHDA and CDR2 is SQIVND (reference sequence). Here the CDR3 DNA reads TGTGCCAGTAGTGTCGGCAGGGCTAACTATGGCTACACCTTC. It yields the protein CASSVGRANYGYTF.